Each of the 10 T cell receptor beta chains below was sequenced from the same sample in a study of PD-1 blockade in classical Hodgkin lymphoma. Repertoires were generated with immunoSEQ multiplex PCR, while TCRdb's copy carries only in-frame clones and drops some. The table lists about 15,000 clones, 84% of them singletons. Specified time point: newly diagnosed, previously untreated cHL patient sample. Specimen: peripheral blood mononuclear cells (PBMCs). These receptors were obtained from a human donor with classical Hodgkin lymphoma.

The chain carries TRBV5-4 and TRBJ2-7; the D gene is possibly TRBD2 (5 bases). With 7 bases removed from V and 4 bases from J, the gap between germline ends came to 33 bases. Germline lookup yields CDR1 SGHNT and CDR2 YYREEE (reference sequence). The length of the CDR3 is 19 residues. The CDR3 protein is CASEQTSRAERGQPYEQYF. Written as DNA, the CDR3 is TGTGCCAGCGAACAGACCTCGCGGGCAGAGCGCGGTCAGCCTTACGAGCAGTACTTC.

This chain joins TRBV11-3 and TRBJ2-7; TRBD1 or TRBD2 may be the D gene (5 bases each). The germline CDR1 and CDR2 sequences are SGHNT and YENEEA. This CDR3 is built from 13 residues. V was pared by 5 bases and J by 4 bases, with 12 bases between. The CDR3 bases are TGTGCCAGCAGCCGGGACGGGCTTTACGAGCAGTACTTC. Its protein product is CASSRDGLYEQYF.

This chain uses TRBV5-1 with TRBJ1-2, with D possibly TRBD1 on 5 matching bases. Between the trimmed V and J ends, which lost 6 bases and 4 bases, there was a span of 19 bases. Germline V CDR1 and CDR2: SGHRS, YFSETQ. This CDR3 comprises 15 residues. The CDR3 here is CASTRGESAGYGYTF. In DNA, the CDR3 is TGCGCCAGCACCCGAGGGGAATCCGCCGGCTATGGCTACACCTTC. Full variable domain (missing parts from reference TRBV5-1 and TRBJ1-2): KAGVTQTPRYLIKTRGQQVTLSCSPISGHRSVSWYQQTPGQGLQFLFEYFSETQRNKGNFPGRFSGRQFSNSRSEMNVSTLELGDSALYLCASTRGESAGYGYTFGSGTRLTVV.

V and J are TRBV6-1 and TRBJ1-1; 8 bases line up with TRBD1. V was clipped by 3 bases and J by 6 bases; unmatched bases: 9. This CDR3 contains 15 residues. Germline V gives CDR1 MNHNS, CDR2 SASEGT. CDR3 residues: CASSELQGVGAEAFF. DNA for the CDR3: TGTGCCAGCAGTGAGTTACAGGGGGTGGGCGCTGAAGCTTTCTTT.

Only a few counts were recorded for this clone. The V and J genes are TRBV7-9 and TRBJ2-3; D is undetermined. The germline CDR1 and CDR2 sequences are SEHNR and FQNEAQ (reference sequence). This CDR3 has 12 residues. V gave up 1 base and J gave up 7 bases, with 6 bases separating them. The CDR3 sequence: CASSLDSNTQYF. CDR3 in DNA: TGTGCCAGCAGCTTAGATTCGAATACGCAGTATTTT.

V gene TRBV5-1 combines with J gene TRBJ2-3; D gene unclear. Trimming left V 4 bases short and J 1 base short, with 10 bases between. This CDR3 contains 14 residues. CDR1 and CDR2 from the germline V gene are SGHRS and YFSETQ. The CDR3 DNA reads as TGCGCCAGCAGCGGGGATCGAGGCACAGATACGCAGTATTTT. This translates into CASSGDRGTDTQYF. Looking up the rest from reference TRBV5-1 and TRBJ2-3 gives the full variable domain: KAGVTQTPRYLIKTRGQQVTLSCSPISGHRSVSWYQQTPGQGLQFLFEYFSETQRNKGNFPGRFSGRQFSNSRSEMNVSTLELGDSALYLCASSGDRGTDTQYFGPGTRLTVL.

This chain uses TRBV29-1 with TRBJ1-2; D unclear. The CDR3 covers 12 residues. V was cut by 8 bases and J by 1 base, with 11 bases left in between. Germline-derived CDR1 and CDR2 are SQVTM and ANQGSEA. In DNA form, the CDR3 reads TGCAGCCTCTATGACGATAACTATGGCTACACCTTC. Its protein is CSLYDDNYGYTF.

The rearrangement joins TRBV4-2 to TRBJ2-7; TRBD2 matches 8 bases. V gave up 0 bases and J gave up 7 bases; unmatched junction bases: 11. The CDR3 sequence is 16 residues long. Germline-derived CDR1 and CDR2 are LGHNA and YNFKEQ. CDR3 sequence (DNA): TGTGCCAGCAGCCAAGATCCAACGGGAGGGCCGCGGGAGCAGTACTTC. Protein: CASSQDPTGGPREQYF.

V usage is TRBV19 and J usage is TRBJ1-2, with D unclear. This CDR3 has 11 amino acids. From germline, CDR1 is LNHDA and CDR2 SQIVND (reference sequence). With 4 bases removed from V and 2 bases from J, the gap between germline ends came to 2 bases. As DNA, the CDR3 is TGTGCCAGTAGTAGGAACTATGGCTACACCTTC. This sequence encodes CASSRNYGYTF.

Notes on this clone: A far larger clone is one nucleotide away, so this likely arose from a read error. V usage is TRBV2 and J usage is TRBJ2-1, with 15 positions matching TRBD2. Germline V gives CDR1 SNHLY, CDR2 FYNNEI. CDR3 size: 15 residues. Germline trimming cut 4 bases from V and 8 bases from J; bases unmatched to any gene: 3. CDR3 bases: TGTGCCAGCAGTGGGACTAGCGGGGGGGGTTATGAGCAGTTCTTC. This encodes CASSGTSGGGYEQFF.